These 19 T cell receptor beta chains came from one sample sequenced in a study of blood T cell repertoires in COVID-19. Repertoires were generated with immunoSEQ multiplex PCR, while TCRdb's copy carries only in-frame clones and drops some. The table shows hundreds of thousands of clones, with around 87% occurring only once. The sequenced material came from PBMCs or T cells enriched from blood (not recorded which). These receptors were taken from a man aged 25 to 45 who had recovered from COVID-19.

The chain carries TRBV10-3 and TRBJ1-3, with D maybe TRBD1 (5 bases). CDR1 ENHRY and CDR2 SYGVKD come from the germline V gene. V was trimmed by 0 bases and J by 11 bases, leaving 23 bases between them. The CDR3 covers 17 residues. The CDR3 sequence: CAISESNPPGPGTAIYF. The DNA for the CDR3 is TGTGCCATCAGTGAGTCGAACCCCCCAGGGCCCGGAACGGCCATATATTTT.

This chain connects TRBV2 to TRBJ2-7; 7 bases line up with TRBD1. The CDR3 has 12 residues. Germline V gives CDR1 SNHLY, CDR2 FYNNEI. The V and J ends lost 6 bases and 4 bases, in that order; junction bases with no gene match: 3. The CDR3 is CASSRTGYEQYF. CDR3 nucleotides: TGTGCCAGCAGCCGGACAGGTTACGAGCAGTACTTC. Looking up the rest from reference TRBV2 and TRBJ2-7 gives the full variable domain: EPEVTQTPSHQVTQMGQEVILRCVPISNHLYFYWYRQILGQKVEFLVSFYNNEISEKSEIFDDQFSVERPDGSNFTLKIRSTKLEDSAMYFCASSRTGYEQYFGPGTRLTVT.

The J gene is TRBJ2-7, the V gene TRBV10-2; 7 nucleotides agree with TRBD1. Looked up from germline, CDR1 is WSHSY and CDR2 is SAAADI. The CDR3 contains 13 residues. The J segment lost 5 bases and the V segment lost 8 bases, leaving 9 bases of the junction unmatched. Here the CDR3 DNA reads TGCGCCAGCGCCGAGACAGGGAACCACGAGCAGTACTTC. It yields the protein CASAETGNHEQYF.

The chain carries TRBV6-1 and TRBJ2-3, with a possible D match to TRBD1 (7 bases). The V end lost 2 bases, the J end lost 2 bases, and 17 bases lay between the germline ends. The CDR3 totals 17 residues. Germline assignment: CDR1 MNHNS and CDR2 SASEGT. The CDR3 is CASSELGGRGDTDTQYF. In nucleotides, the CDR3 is TGTGCCAGCAGTGAACTCGGTGGCAGGGGGGACACAGATACGCAGTATTTT.

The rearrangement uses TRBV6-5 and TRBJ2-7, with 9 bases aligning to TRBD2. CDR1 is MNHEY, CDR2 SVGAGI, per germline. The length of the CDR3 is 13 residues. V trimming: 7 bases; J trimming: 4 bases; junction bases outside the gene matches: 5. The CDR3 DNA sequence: TGTGCCAGCATACTGGCGGGAGGGTACGAGCAGTACTTC. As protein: CASILAGGYEQYF.

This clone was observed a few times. CDR3 loop: CASTRTSGSVEQYF. In DNA, the CDR3 is TGTGCCAGCACCAGGACTAGCGGGAGTGTTGAGCAGTACTTC. This chain joins TRBV6-5 and TRBJ2-7; 13 bases line up with TRBD2. The germline V gene has CDR1 MNHEY and CDR2 SVGAGI. There are 14 residues in the CDR3. V was pared by 7 bases and J by 7 bases, with 7 bases of the junction left unmatched.

Written as DNA, the CDR3 is TGTGCCAGCAGCTTAACGGCTAACTATGGCTACACCTTC. Its protein is CASSLTANYGYTF. V and J are TRBV11-2 and TRBJ1-2; no firm D call. Trimming left V 2 bases short and J 0 bases short, with 4 bases between. The CDR3 sequence is 13 residues long. Per germline, CDR1 SGHAT and CDR2 FQNNGV.

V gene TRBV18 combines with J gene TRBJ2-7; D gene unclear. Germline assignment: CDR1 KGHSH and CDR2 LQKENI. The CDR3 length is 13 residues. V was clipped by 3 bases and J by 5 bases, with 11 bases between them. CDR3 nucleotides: TGTGCCAGCTCACCCCCATCAGTCAACGAGCAGTACTTC. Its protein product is CASSPPSVNEQYF.

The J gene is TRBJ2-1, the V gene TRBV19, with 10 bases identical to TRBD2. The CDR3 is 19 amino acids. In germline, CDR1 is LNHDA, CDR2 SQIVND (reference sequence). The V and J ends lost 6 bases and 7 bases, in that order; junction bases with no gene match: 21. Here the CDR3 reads CASRERLAGRLAAWNEQFF. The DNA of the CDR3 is TGTGCCAGTAGGGAAAGACTAGCGGGTCGCCTGGCTGCCTGGAATGAGCAGTTCTTC. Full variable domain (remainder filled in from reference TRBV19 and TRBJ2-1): DGGITQSPKYLFRKEGQNVTLSCEQNLNHDAMYWYRQDPGQGLRLIYYSQIVNDFQKGDIAEGYSVSREKKESFPLTVTSAQKNPTAFYLCASRERLAGRLAAWNEQFFGPGTRLTVL.

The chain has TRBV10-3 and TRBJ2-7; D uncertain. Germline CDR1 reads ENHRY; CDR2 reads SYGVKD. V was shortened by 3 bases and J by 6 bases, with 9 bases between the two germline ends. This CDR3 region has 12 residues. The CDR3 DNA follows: TGTGCCATCAGTGAAAATAAGAGCGAGCAGTACTTC. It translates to CAISENKSEQYF.

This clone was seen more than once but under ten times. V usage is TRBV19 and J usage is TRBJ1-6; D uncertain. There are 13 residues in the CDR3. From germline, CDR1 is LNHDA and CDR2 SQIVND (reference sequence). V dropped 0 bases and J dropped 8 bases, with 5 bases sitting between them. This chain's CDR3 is CASSIEGDSPLHF. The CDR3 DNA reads TGTGCCAGTAGTATAGAAGGAGATTCACCCCTCCACTTT.

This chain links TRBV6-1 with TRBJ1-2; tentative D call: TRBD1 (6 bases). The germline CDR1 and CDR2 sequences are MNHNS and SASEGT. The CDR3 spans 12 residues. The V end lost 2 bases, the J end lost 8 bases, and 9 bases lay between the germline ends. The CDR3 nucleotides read TGTGCCAGCAGTGAATCAGGGGCCGGCTACACCTTC. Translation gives CASSESGAGYTF.

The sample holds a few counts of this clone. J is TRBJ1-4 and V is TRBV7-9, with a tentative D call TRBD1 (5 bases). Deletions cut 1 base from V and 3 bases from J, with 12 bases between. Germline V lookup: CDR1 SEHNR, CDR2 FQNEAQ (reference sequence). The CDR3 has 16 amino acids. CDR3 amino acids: CASSLVGGAANEKLFF. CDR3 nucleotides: TGTGCCAGCAGCTTAGTGGGAGGGGCTGCTAATGAAAAACTGTTTTTT.

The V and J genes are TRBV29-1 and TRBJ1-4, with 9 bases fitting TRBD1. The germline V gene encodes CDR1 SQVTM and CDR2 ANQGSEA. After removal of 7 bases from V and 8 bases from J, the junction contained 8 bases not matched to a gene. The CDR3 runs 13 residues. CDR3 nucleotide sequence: TGCAGCGCCTGGGACAGGGCTGGGGAAAAACTGTTTTTT. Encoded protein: CSAWDRAGEKLFF.

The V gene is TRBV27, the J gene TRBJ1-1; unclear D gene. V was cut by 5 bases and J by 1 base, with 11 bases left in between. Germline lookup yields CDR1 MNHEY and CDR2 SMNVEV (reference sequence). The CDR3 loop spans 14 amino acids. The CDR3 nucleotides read TGTGCCAGCAGTCACGGAGACTCGAACACTGAAGCTTTCTTT. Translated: CASSHGDSNTEAFF.

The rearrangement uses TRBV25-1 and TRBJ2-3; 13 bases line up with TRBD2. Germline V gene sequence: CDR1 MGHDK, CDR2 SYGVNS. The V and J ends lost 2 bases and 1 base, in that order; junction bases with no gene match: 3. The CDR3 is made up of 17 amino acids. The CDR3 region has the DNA TGTGCCAGCAGTGAAGGGGGACTAGCGGGACGCACAGATACGCAGTATTTT. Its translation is CASSEGGLAGRTDTQYF.

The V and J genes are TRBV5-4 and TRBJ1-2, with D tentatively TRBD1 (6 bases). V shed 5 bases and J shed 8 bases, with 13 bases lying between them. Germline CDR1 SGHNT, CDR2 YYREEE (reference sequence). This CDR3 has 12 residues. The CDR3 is CASSRGAEGYTF. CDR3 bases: TGTGCCAGCAGTCGGGGGGCGGAGGGCTACACCTTC. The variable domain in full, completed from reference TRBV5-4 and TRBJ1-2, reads ETGVTQSPTHLIKTRGQQVTLRCSSQSGHNTVSWYQQALGQGPQFIFQYYREEENGRGNFPPRFSGLQFPNYSSELNVNALELDDSALYLCASSRGAEGYTFGSGTRLTVV.

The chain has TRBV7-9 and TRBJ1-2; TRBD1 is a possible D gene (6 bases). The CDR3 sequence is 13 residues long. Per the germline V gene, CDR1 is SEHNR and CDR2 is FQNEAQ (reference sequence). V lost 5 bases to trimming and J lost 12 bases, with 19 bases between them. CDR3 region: CASSGRTASSHTF. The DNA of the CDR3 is TGTGCCAGCAGCGGCCGGACAGCCTCGAGCCACACCTTC.

CDR3 DNA sequence: TGCGCCAGCAGCCAAGTGGGACTAGCGTTTAACACCGGGGAGCTGTTTTTT. As protein: CASSQVGLAFNTGELFF. This rearrangement joins TRBV4-1 to TRBJ2-2; 10 bases align to TRBD2. The CDR3 runs 17 residues. From germline, CDR1 is MGHRA and CDR2 YSYEKL. J gave up 2 bases and V 1 base, and 4 bases lay outside the gene matches.